This T cell receptor beta chain was identified during a study of blood T cells in healthy people across ages. Study-wide points: Estimated diversity across one million T cells was deemed an underestimate. Older age coincided with a roughly linear decline in TCR beta diversity per million T cells.

Staff drew approximately 9.1 milliliters of peripheral blood from each donor. On this clonotype itself: What it recognizes is unknown. This may stem from a read error, because a much larger clone lies one nucleotide away.

Sample-barcoded 5' priming and a J-beta primer mix drove a second PCR of about 6 to 12 cycles. TCRdb redid the calling of the 5' RACE reads with MiXCR, one entry per CDR3 protein. The sample holds about 900,000 distinct CDR3 sequences, about 48% seen once. This TCR was sampled from a man aged 25-45 years in good health. The sequenced material came from blood.

The CDR3, as DNA: TGCAGCGTTGAAGCGCAGGCCTACGAGCAGTACTTC. Its protein product is CSVEAQAYEQYF. The chain employs TRBV29-1 and TRBJ2-7; D is uncertain. Trimming took off 1 base at V and 2 bases at J, with 6 bases between the two ends. CDR1 and CDR2 from the germline V gene are SQVTM and ANQGSEA. The CDR3 contains 12 residues.